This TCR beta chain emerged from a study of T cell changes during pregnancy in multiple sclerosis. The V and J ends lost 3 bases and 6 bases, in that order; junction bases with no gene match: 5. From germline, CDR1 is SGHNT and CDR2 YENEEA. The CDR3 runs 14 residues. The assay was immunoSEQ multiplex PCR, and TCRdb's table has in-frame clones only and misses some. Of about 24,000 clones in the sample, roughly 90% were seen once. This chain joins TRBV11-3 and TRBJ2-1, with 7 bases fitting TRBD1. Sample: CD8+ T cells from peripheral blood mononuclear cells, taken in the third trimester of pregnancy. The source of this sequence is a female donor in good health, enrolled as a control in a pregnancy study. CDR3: CASSFGTDLNEQFF. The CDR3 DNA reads TGTGCCAGCAGCTTCGGGACAGATCTCAATGAGCAGTTCTTC.